These 5 T cell receptor beta chains were sequenced from one sample in a study of Ad26.COV2.S vaccination and SARS-CoV-2 variants. The table came from immunoSEQ multiplex PCR; TCRdb's copy has only in-frame clones and leaves some out. Among about 680,000 clones listed, about 89% were seen once. Sample treatment: around 19 received Ad26.COV2.S at low or high dose, single or two shots; roughly five received placebo; per-sample allocation not given. Collection of the samples took place on day 63 after the first injection of vaccine or placebo. The source was peripheral blood, collected in a trial of Ad26.COV2.S vaccine versus placebo. These receptors came from a person between 18 and 65 years old who received the Ad26.COV2.S COVID-19 vaccine or a placebo.

The chain couples TRBV7-8 to TRBJ1-1, with D unresolved. This CDR3 has 13 amino acids. CDR1 and CDR2 (germline): SGHVS, FQNEAQ. The V end lost 1 base, the J end lost 5 bases, and 8 bases lay between the germline ends. Here the CDR3 DNA reads TGTGCCAGCAGCTTAGAGTGGAGGACTGAAGCTTTCTTT. The encoded protein is CASSLEWRTEAFF.

The J gene is TRBJ2-1, the V gene TRBV18; 7 bases match TRBD1. Germline V gives CDR1 KGHSH, CDR2 LQKENI. This CDR3 contains 13 residues. Trimming removed 6 bases from V and 6 bases from J; junction bases left unmatched: 5. CDR3 region: CASSLAGGNEQFF. The CDR3 bases are TGTGCCAGCTCCCTAGCAGGGGGCAATGAGCAGTTCTTC.

The gene calls are TRBV6-5 and TRBJ2-3; 8 nucleotides match TRBD2. V shed 3 bases and J 4 bases; nucleotides not matched to a gene: 6. CDR1 is MNHEY, CDR2 SVGAGI, per germline. The CDR3 has 15 amino acids. The CDR3 bases are TGTGCCAGCAGTTATACCGGGACTAGTCCAGATACGCAGTATTTT. Encoded protein: CASSYTGTSPDTQYF.

The chain uses TRBV18 and TRBJ2-3, with a tentative D call TRBD1 (6 bases). Deletions cut 3 bases from V and 4 bases from J, with 11 bases between. CDR3 size: 14 residues. Germline loops: CDR1 KGHSH, CDR2 LQKENI. The CDR3 DNA reads as TGTGCCAGCTCACCGGGCAGGGGCCCAGATACGCAGTATTTT. Translated: CASSPGRGPDTQYF.

This clone was counted only a few times. The chain carries TRBV3-1 (or the pseudogene TRBV3-2) and TRBJ2-7; D is perhaps TRBD1 (5 bases). CDR3 size: 12 residues. Germline V CDR1 and CDR2: LGHDT, YNNKEL (reference sequence). Trimming stripped 4 bases from V and 3 bases from J, with 7 bases between. The CDR3 DNA follows: TGTGCCAGCAGCCCAGGGAACTACGAGCAGTACTTC. Its translation: CASSPGNYEQYF.